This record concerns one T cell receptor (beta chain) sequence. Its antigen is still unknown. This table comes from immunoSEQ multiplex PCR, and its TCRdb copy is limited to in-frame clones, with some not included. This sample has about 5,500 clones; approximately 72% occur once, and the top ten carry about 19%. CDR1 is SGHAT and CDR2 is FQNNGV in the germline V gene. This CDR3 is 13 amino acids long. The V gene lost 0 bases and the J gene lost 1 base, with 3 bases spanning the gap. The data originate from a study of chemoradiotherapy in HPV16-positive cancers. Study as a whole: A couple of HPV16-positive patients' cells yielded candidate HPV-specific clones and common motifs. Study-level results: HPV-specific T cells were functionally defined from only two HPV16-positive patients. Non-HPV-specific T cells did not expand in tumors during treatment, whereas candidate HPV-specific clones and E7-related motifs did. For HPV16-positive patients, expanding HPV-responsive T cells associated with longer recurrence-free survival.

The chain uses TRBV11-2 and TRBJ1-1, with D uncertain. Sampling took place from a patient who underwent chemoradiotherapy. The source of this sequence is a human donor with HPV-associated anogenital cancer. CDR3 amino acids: CASSLDTNTEAFF. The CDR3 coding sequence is TGTGCCAGCAGCTTAGACACGAACACTGAAGCTTTCTTT.